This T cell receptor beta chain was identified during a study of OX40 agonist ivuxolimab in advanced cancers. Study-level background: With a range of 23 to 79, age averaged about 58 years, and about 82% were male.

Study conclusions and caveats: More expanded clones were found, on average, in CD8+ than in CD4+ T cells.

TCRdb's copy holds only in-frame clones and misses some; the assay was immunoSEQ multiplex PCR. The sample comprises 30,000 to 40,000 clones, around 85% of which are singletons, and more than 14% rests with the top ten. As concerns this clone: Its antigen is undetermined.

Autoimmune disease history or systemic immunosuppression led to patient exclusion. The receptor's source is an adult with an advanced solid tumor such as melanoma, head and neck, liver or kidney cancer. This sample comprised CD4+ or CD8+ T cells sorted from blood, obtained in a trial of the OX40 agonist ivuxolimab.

CDR3 DNA sequence: TGTGCCAGCAGTATGTCAACCTCTGGAAACACCATATATTTT. Encoded protein: CASSMSTSGNTIYF. J is TRBJ1-3 and V is TRBV6-5; no clear D. Germline CDR1 is MNHEY and CDR2 is SVGAGI. This CDR3 is 14 amino acids long. Trimming took 5 bases from V and 0 from J, leaving 8 bases between them.